Listed here are 30 T cell receptor beta chains from one sample, sequenced in a study of identifying expanded T cells in peripheral blood. Libraries were prepared by immunoSEQ multiplex PCR; TCRdb keeps only in-frame clonotypes and omits some of them. The sample contains approximately 85,000 clones, more than 75% of which appear only once. The sample was blood. The receptors were sampled from a person aged 18 to 75 in good health.

This sequence joins TRBV25-1 and TRBJ1-2, with unresolved D. The CDR3 has 15 amino acids. The V end was cut by 1 base, the J end by 4 bases, with 13 bases between. CDR1 is MGHDK, CDR2 SYGVNS, per germline. The CDR3 loop reads CASSESYLPGYGYTF. The CDR3 DNA is TGTGCCAGCAGTGAATCCTACCTGCCTGGCTATGGCTACACCTTC.

This sequence joins TRBV7-2 and TRBJ2-2, with D possibly TRBD2 on 6 matching bases. The CDR3 totals 16 residues. CDR1 SGHTA and CDR2 FQGNSA come from the germline V gene. Deletions cut 5 bases from V and 4 bases from J, with 17 bases between. The CDR3 loop reads CASSPGGAGGTGELFF. CDR3 coding DNA: TGTGCCAGCAGCCCGGGCGGGGCCGGAGGCACCGGGGAGCTGTTTTTT.

This clone was found once. The V and J genes are TRBV4-3 and TRBJ1-3; no firm D call. Per the germline V gene, CDR1 is LGHNA and CDR2 is YSLEER. The length of the CDR3 is 14 residues. Trimming shortened V by 2 bases and J by 2 bases, and 7 bases separated the two germline ends. Here the CDR3 reads CASSQRVAGNTIYF. The CDR3 DNA is TGCGCCAGCAGCCAACGCGTGGCTGGAAACACCATATATTTT.

The chain couples TRBV9 to TRBJ1-3, with D perhaps matching TRBD1 (6 bases). The CDR3 sequence is 18 residues long. CDR1 SGDLS and CDR2 YYNGEE come from the germline V gene. The V gene lost 0 bases and the J gene lost 0 bases, with 16 bases spanning the gap. The CDR3 loop reads CASSVDRAGRDSGNTIYF. The CDR3, as DNA: TGTGCCAGCAGCGTAGACAGGGCAGGGAGAGACTCTGGAAACACCATATATTTT.

V and J are TRBV19 and TRBJ1-1, with unresolved D. Per germline, CDR1 LNHDA and CDR2 SQIVND (reference sequence). Trimming shortened V by 3 bases and J by 0 bases, and 8 bases separated the two germline ends. The CDR3 length is 14 residues. CDR3: CASSMNRVNTEAFF. The CDR3 DNA reads as TGTGCCAGTAGTATGAACAGAGTGAACACTGAAGCTTTCTTT.

The chain uses TRBV7-6 and TRBJ1-2; D is possibly TRBD1 (6 bases). The length of the CDR3 is 16 residues. CDR1 and CDR2 (germline): SGHVS, FNYEAQ. The V end lost 1 base, the J end lost 2 bases, and 14 bases lay between the germline ends. The CDR3 spells CASSLELGATNYGYTF. In DNA form, the CDR3 reads TGTGCCAGCAGCTTAGAGTTGGGGGCCACGAACTATGGCTACACCTTC. Filled out from reference TRBV7-6 and TRBJ1-2, the complete variable domain reads GAGVSQSPRYKVTKRGQDVALRCDPISGHVSLYWYRQALGQGPEFLTYFNYEAQQDKSGLPNDRFSAERPEGSISTLTIQRTEQRDSAMYRCASSLELGATNYGYTFGSGTRLTVV.

The chain combines TRBV6-5 with TRBJ2-1; D remains ambiguous. The ends were cut back, 5 bases at V and 0 bases at J, with 11 bases in the middle. Germline V CDR1 and CDR2: MNHEY, SVGAGI. The CDR3 is 15 amino acids. CDR3 bases: TGTGCCAGCAGTCTCCTAGGTGACTCCTACAATGAGCAGTTCTTC. Translating it yields CASSLLGDSYNEQFF.

V and J are TRBV28 and TRBJ2-2; possible D gene TRBD2, 5 bases. The CDR3 length is 14 residues. CDR1 and CDR2 from the germline V gene are MDHEN and SYDVKM. Trimming removed 4 bases from V and 6 bases from J, with 12 bases in between. The CDR3, as DNA: TGTGCCAGCAGTTGGGGAGTCCGGTCCGGGGAGCTGTTTTTT. Translating it yields CASSWGVRSGELFF. The full variable domain, in which reference TRBV28 and TRBJ2-2 provide the parts outside the CDR3, is DVKVTQSSRYLVKRTGEKVFLECVQDMDHENMFWYRQDPGLGLRLIYFSYDVKMKEKGDIPEGYSVSREKKERFSLILESASTNQTSMYLCASSWGVRSGELFFGEGSRLTVL.

The chain has TRBV6-6 and TRBJ2-7, with 9 nucleotides matching TRBD1. With 4 bases clipped from V and 6 bases from J, the junction kept 10 bases outside the gene matches. The CDR3 length is 15 residues. Germline CDR1 reads MNHNY; CDR2 reads SVGAGI (reference sequence). The DNA of the CDR3 is TGTGCCAGCAGTTCCCTCCGACAGGGGGTCGGCGAGCAGTACTTC. Translating it yields CASSSLRQGVGEQYF.

The chain recombines TRBV4-3 with TRBJ2-7; either TRBD1 or TRBD2 may supply D (5 bases each). The germline V gene has CDR1 LGHNA and CDR2 YSLEER. Trimming shortened V by 0 bases and J by 4 bases, and 7 bases separated the two germline ends. The CDR3 is 13 residues long. CDR3 bases: TGCGCCAGCAGCCAAGAAGAGGGGTACGAGCAGTACTTC. The encoded protein is CASSQEEGYEQYF.

The chain is built from TRBV29-1 and TRBJ2-3; the D gene could be TRBD1 or TRBD2 (6 bases each). The CDR3 is made up of 13 amino acids. Deletions cut 7 bases from V and 4 bases from J, with 15 bases between. Germline assignment: CDR1 SQVTM and CDR2 ANQGSEA. CDR3 amino acids: CSARGGTSDTQYF. The CDR3 nucleotides are TGCAGCGCCCGAGGGGGGACTTCAGATACGCAGTATTTT.

The V call is TRBV12-5, the J call TRBJ1-2; 7 bases fit TRBD1. Germline V lookup: CDR1 LGHNT, CDR2 FRNRAP. The CDR3 totals 15 residues. J was trimmed by 4 bases and V by 3 bases; bases with no gene match: 8. The CDR3 DNA follows: TGTGCTAGTGGTTTCGGACAGGCTTGGGGCTATGGCTACACCTTC. This gives the protein CASGFGQAWGYGYTF.

The gene calls are TRBV7-2 and TRBJ2-5; D is undetermined. This CDR3 region has 10 residues. Germline CDR1 and CDR2: SGHTA and FQGNSA. V shed 8 bases and J shed 5 bases, with 6 bases lying between them. CDR3 nucleotides: TGTGCCAGCTTAGGGGAGACCCAGTACTTC. This codes for CASLGETQYF. The full variable domain, rest sourced from reference TRBV7-2 and TRBJ2-5, is GAGVSQSPSNKVTEKGKDVELRCDPISGHTALYWYRQSLGQGLEFLIYFQGNSAPDKSGLPSDRFSAERTGGSVSTLTIQRTQQEDSAVYLCASLGETQYFGPGTRLLVL.

The chain has TRBV28 and TRBJ2-7; D unresolved. The germline V gene has CDR1 MDHEN and CDR2 SYDVKM. The CDR3 is made up of 15 amino acids. V was trimmed by 6 bases and J by 0 bases, leaving 15 bases between them. The chain's CDR3 is CASSRHHTISYEQYF. The CDR3 nucleotides are TGTGCCAGCAGCAGACACCACACAATCTCCTACGAGCAGTACTTC.

The V gene is TRBV4-1, the J gene TRBJ2-1; D is possibly TRBD2 (5 bases). This CDR3 is 16 amino acids long. The germline V gene has CDR1 MGHRA and CDR2 YSYEKL. V was trimmed by 1 base and J by 0 bases, leaving 10 bases between them. CDR3 nucleotide sequence: TGCGCCAGCAGCCAAGTAGATCTAGCCTCCTACAATGAGCAGTTCTTC. Translated: CASSQVDLASYNEQFF.

The DNA for the CDR3 is TGTGCCAGCTCACCCCCGAACAGGGGGCGTTTGTCGGGGAGCACAGATACGCAGTATTTT. Translation: CASSPPNRGRLSGSTDTQYF. This rearrangement joins TRBV18 to TRBJ2-3, with 9 bases aligning to TRBD1. V shed 3 bases, J shed 0 bases, and the junction held 16 bases outside the gene matches. This CDR3 has 20 amino acids. The germline gives CDR1 KGHSH, CDR2 LQKENI.

The rearrangement links TRBV5-5 to TRBJ1-2; D unclear. CDR1 is SGHKS, CDR2 YYEKEE, per germline (reference sequence). The CDR3 sequence is 15 residues long. Trimming shortened V by 3 bases and J by 4 bases, and 16 bases separated the two germline ends. The CDR3 region is CASSSHLTETYGYTF. CDR3 sequence (DNA): TGTGCCAGCAGCTCCCATCTGACTGAGACCTATGGCTACACCTTC.

The chain couples TRBV5-6 to TRBJ2-7; D call uncertain. The CDR3 runs to 14 residues. Germline loops: CDR1 SGHDT, CDR2 YYEEEE. V dropped 7 bases and J dropped 0 bases, with 14 bases sitting between them. CDR3 in amino acids: CASCVGLSSYEQYF. The CDR3 nucleotides read TGTGCCAGCTGCGTAGGGCTCAGCTCCTACGAGCAGTACTTC.

The CDR3 DNA follows: TGTGCCAGTAGTACTACTTTTTCGCCGAGGGTCGTGGCTTTCTTT. This gives the protein CASSTTFSPRVVAFF. The genes are TRBV19 and TRBJ1-1; no firm D call. V gave up 4 bases and J gave up 11 bases, with 23 bases separating them. In germline, CDR1 is LNHDA, CDR2 SQIVND (reference sequence). The CDR3 runs to 15 residues.

The chain carries TRBV7-2 and TRBJ2-5, with D perhaps matching TRBD1 (6 bases). V was clipped by 2 bases and J by 5 bases, with 12 bases between them. The CDR3 spans 14 residues. Germline CDR1 and CDR2: SGHTA and FQGNSA. The CDR3 protein is CASSLTTGMETQYF. The CDR3 bases are TGTGCCAGCAGCTTAACAACAGGGATGGAGACCCAGTACTTC.

CDR3 nucleotides: TGTGCCAGCAGCCCCCCCGGATATTCGGGTAATTCACCCCTCCACTTT. Encoded protein: CASSPPGYSGNSPLHF. The chain couples TRBV27 to TRBJ1-6; no clear D gene. Per germline, CDR1 MNHEY and CDR2 SMNVEV (reference sequence). V lost 6 bases and J 6 bases, leaving 18 bases between the germline ends. This CDR3 contains 16 residues.

The chain couples TRBV18 to TRBJ2-1; 10 nucleotides match TRBD2. The CDR3 spans 17 residues. Trimming removed 3 bases from V and 4 bases from J; junction bases left unmatched: 9. CDR1 and CDR2 (germline): KGHSH, LQKENI. The CDR3 reads CASSPVRLAGAYNEQFF. The CDR3 DNA reads TGTGCCAGCTCACCCGTACGGCTAGCGGGGGCATACAATGAGCAGTTCTTC.

This sequence joins TRBV5-1 and TRBJ1-2; D is unresolved. Trimming pared 0 bases from V and 5 bases from J, leaving 8 bases between. Germline V gene data show CDR1 as SGHRS and CDR2 as YFSETQ. The CDR3 runs to 13 residues. The CDR3 reads CASSLGAGYGYTF. The CDR3 DNA is TGCGCCAGCAGCTTGGGAGCAGGTTATGGCTACACCTTC.

The chain employs TRBV6-1 and TRBJ2-3, with TRBD1 matching over 9 bases. There are 16 residues in the CDR3. J gave up 1 base and V 4 bases, and 6 bases lay outside the gene matches. Germline V lookup: CDR1 MNHNS, CDR2 SASEGT. The CDR3 protein is CASSGTGGSGTDTQYF. Here the CDR3 DNA reads TGTGCCAGCAGTGGTACAGGGGGCTCGGGCACAGATACGCAGTATTTT.

The chain combines TRBV18 with TRBJ2-1; possibly TRBD2 for D (6 bases). Trimming left V 2 bases short and J 7 bases short, with 12 bases between. Germline assignment: CDR1 KGHSH and CDR2 LQKENI. CDR3 length equals 14 residues. CDR3 loop: CASSPGLARNEQFF. CDR3 coding DNA: TGTGCCAGCTCACCAGGGCTAGCGAGGAATGAGCAGTTCTTC.

V gene TRBV7-8 combines with J gene TRBJ2-5; 9 positions match TRBD2. Germline V lookup: CDR1 SGHVS, CDR2 FQNEAQ. The trim removed 1 base at V and 3 bases at J, leaving 6 bases unmatched. The CDR3 extends over 16 amino acids. The CDR3 loop reads CASSLVTRGGEETQYF. The CDR3, as DNA: TGTGCCAGCAGCTTAGTTACGCGGGGGGGCGAAGAGACCCAGTACTTC.

This chain links TRBV28 with TRBJ1-2; the D gene is possibly TRBD1 (5 bases). The germline V and J ends were trimmed by 7 bases and 5 bases, with 14 bases remaining between them. CDR1 is MDHEN and CDR2 is SYDVKM in the germline V gene. The CDR3 covers 13 residues. The CDR3 spells CASTQEGPYGYTF. DNA of the CDR3: TGTGCCAGCACACAGGAGGGCCCTTATGGCTACACCTTC.

The rearrangement links TRBV7-2 to TRBJ2-5; possible D gene TRBD1, 6 bases. The ends were cut back, 3 bases at V and 4 bases at J, with 12 bases in the middle. The germline gives CDR1 SGHTA, CDR2 FQGNSA. The CDR3 has 14 amino acids. CDR3 bases: TGTGCCAGCAGCTTCTCCGGGACAACAGAGACCCAGTACTTC. Amino acid sequence: CASSFSGTTETQYF.

The chain has TRBV19 and TRBJ1-5, with unresolved D. CDR3 length: 13 residues. The V end was cut by 8 bases, the J end by 5 bases, with 13 bases between. Germline V CDR1 and CDR2: LNHDA, SQIVND (reference sequence). In DNA form, the CDR3 reads TGTGCCAGTGGTGACTTAAGCGATCAGCCCCAGCATTTT. It translates to CASGDLSDQPQHF. The complete variable domain, with remaining parts taken from reference TRBV19 and TRBJ1-5, reads DGGITQSPKYLFRKEGQNVTLSCEQNLNHDAMYWYRQDPGQGLRLIYYSQIVNDFQKGDIAEGYSVSREKKESFPLTVTSAQKNPTAFYLCASGDLSDQPQHFGDGTRLSIL.

V is TRBV4-3 and J is TRBJ1-5, with TRBD1 matching 7 bases. V lost 4 bases to trimming and J lost 7 bases; unmatched junction nucleotides: 7. The CDR3 covers 14 residues. CDR1 and CDR2 (germline): LGHNA, YSLEER. Written as DNA, the CDR3 is TGCGCCAGCAGCCCCGACAGGGAAGGGCAGCCCCAGCATTTT. Protein: CASSPDREGQPQHF.